These T cell receptor beta chains were read from a single sample in a study of CD8 T cells in Susac syndrome. TCRdb fed the immunoSEQ multiplex PCR reads into MiXCR, producing one record per CDR3 protein. The table records 180,000 or so distinct CDR3 sequences, approximately 96% of them present only once. The material sequenced was CD4+ T cells from PBMCs. These receptors came from a human donor in good health. Each CDR3 is given with its conserved first and last residue. Rows may omit the clone size; those that give it use once, few, many or a size class.

>TRBV20-1|12|TRBJ2-5|NA
CSAASAQETQYF
>TRBV27|11|TRBJ2-1|NA
CASSTRLEQFF
>TRBV7-2|14|TRBJ2-1|NA
CASSLSRGGGEQFF
>TRBV6-2/TRBV6-3|14|TRBJ1-1|NA
CASSSGLLNTEAFF
>TRBV15|15|TRBJ2-3|NA
CATSSRMGFTDTQYF
>TRBV20-1|15|TRBJ2-2|NA
CSARLAGGNTGELFF
>TRBV30|12|TRBJ2-7|few
CAWDRDGNEQYF
>TRBV5-1|14|TRBJ1-2|NA
CASSLVGGDYGYTF
>TRBV29-1|14|TRBJ1-2|NA
CSVALTGGSYGYTF
>TRBV30|12|TRBJ1-4|once
CAWRINYEKLFF
>TRBV27|14|TRBJ1-4|NA
CASSLGTTGEKLFF
>TRBV5-1|14|TRBJ2-7|NA
CASSLSGTDGEQYF
>TRBV12-5|16|TRBJ2-2|NA
CASGSGQGATVGELFF
>TRBV18|16|TRBJ1-1|NA
CASRESSTGRNTEAFF
>TRBV19|14|TRBJ1-6|once
CASSVGGEDSPLHF
>TRBV5-1|16|TRBJ1-1|NA
CASSLPRGGENTEAFF
>TRBV20-1|15|TRBJ2-7|NA
CSVEGGGGSSYEQYF
>TRBV3-1|15|TRBJ2-1|NA
CASSPRTTTYNEQFF
>TRBV11-2|16|TRBJ2-1|NA
CASSPTGGAYYNEQFF
>TRBV6-2/TRBV6-3|16|TRBJ1-1|once
CASSSYPGLQGTEAFF
>TRBV6-6|16|TRBJ2-7|NA
CASSSRAGGLAYEQYF
>TRBV20-1|13|TRBJ1-4|once
CSASGGAVEKLFF
>TRBV10-3|14|TRBJ2-7|few
CAIGQRPGDYEQYF
>TRBV20-1|12|TRBJ1-5|NA
CSARDGNQPQHF
>TRBV30|18|TRBJ2-3|NA
CAWSPWGDAYRSTDTQYF
>TRBV7-9|15|TRBJ1-6|NA
CASSLAGRGHSPLHF
>TRBV9|14|TRBJ2-2|NA
CASRGRDFSGELFF
>TRBV7-2|15|TRBJ2-5|NA
CASSPYGPGWETQYF
>TRBV20-1|16|TRBJ2-3|NA
CSALRGVRSRTDTQYF
>TRBV10-3|15|TRBJ2-3|NA
CAISDHSSSTDTQYF
>TRBV5-1|16|TRBJ2-5|NA
CASSLEAGGPQETQYF
>TRBV27|15|TRBJ1-2|NA
CASSLRGQGHYGYTF
>TRBV25-1|13|TRBJ1-5|NA
CASSESGNQPQHF
>TRBV20-1|14|TRBJ2-3|NA
CSARRGGASDTQYF
>TRBV29-1|16|TRBJ2-5|NA
CSVSPLRTGVQETQYF
>TRBV20-1|15|TRBJ2-1|NA
CSAGSRGGARNEQFF
>TRBV29-1|13|TRBJ2-7|NA
CSVWDRGAYEQYF
>TRBV3-1|14|TRBJ2-3|NA
CASSQQGYADTQYF
>TRBV27|14|TRBJ2-7|NA
CASRGTGGSYEQYF
>TRBV29-1|11|TRBJ2-7|NA
CSVRDAYEQYF
>TRBV12-3/TRBV12-4|14|TRBJ2-5|NA
CASSRLTSGTEPHF
>TRBV5-5|13|TRBJ1-2|NA
CASSFRTGLGYTF
>TRBV27|14|TRBJ1-6|NA
CASRGRADNSPLHF
>TRBV15|18|TRBJ2-6|NA
CATSRGIRASAGANVLTF
>TRBV20-1|13|TRBJ1-2|NA
CSARTRGLGGYTF
>TRBV12-3/TRBV12-4|12|TRBJ2-1|NA
CASSSRRNEQFF
>TRBV9|15|TRBJ2-1|NA
CASSASGGSYNEQFF
>TRBV7-9|13|TRBJ1-5|NA
CASSLQSWQPQHF
>TRBV4-2|15|TRBJ2-1|NA
CASSQIAGGNNEQFF
>TRBV29-1|15|TRBJ2-3|NA
CSVSVGRGHTDTQYF
>TRBV20-1|18|TRBJ2-7|NA
CSATLLEGRDGSSYEQYF
>TRBV10-3|19|TRBJ2-7|NA
CAVGLWSLAGGRNVYEQYF
>TRBV20-1|12|TRBJ2-2|NA
CSGTAGAGELFF
>TRBV11-3|14|TRBJ2-2|NA
CASSLDRAAGELFF
>TRBV10-3|12|TRBJ2-3|NA
CATRDSTDTQYF
>TRBV7-3|13|TRBJ2-5|NA
CASSSLIRETQYF
>TRBV2|13|TRBJ2-5|once
CASRGDSQETQYF
>TRBV24-1|14|TRBJ1-2|once
CATSDVDREEGYTF
>TRBV27|16|TRBJ1-1|NA
CASSRTLDSMNTEAFF